The subject of this entry is one TCR beta chain. What antigen it recognizes has not been identified. The input lacks base qualities; no much larger clone sits a single base away. The entry originates in a study of shared clonotypes between healthy human individuals (dated by TCRdb to 2019 to 2021). Regarding the study in general: The cohort included a few men and a couple of women between 18 and 49 years of age. To estimate repertoire size and how much clonotypes are shared between individuals, the study performed deep sequencing of blood TCR repertoires from five healthy adults. Per donor, three plates each were used for CD4 naive and CD4 memory, two for CD8 naive, and one for CD8 memory. To increase sequencing depth and limit assay-specific biases, different laboratories used diverse techniques to prepare libraries and sequence TCR repertoires. Each donor's leukapheresis produced roughly between roughly 0.85 and 9.5 billion PBMCs.

Results the study describes overall, beyond this receptor: Higher generation probabilities were observed for clonotypes shared by all four sorted-subset donors than for non-shared clonotypes. Estimated clonotype richness was generally larger for naive than for memory subsets. The small number of donors limited the genetic and exposure-history diversity represented. Pairwise subsampling indicated that sequencing depth was expected to affect the degree of clonotype sharing among donors. When a handful of donors were compared, the shared fraction of clonotypes was around 5% for naive CD4, 3% to 4% for naive CD8, 2.3% for memory CD4, and 0.3% to 0.5% for memory CD8. Sampling was limited to blood, and TCR repertoires in tissue likely differ from TCR repertoires in blood. Rarefaction of sorted-subset datasets indicated incomplete sequencing despite the large sequencing depth.

The donors were healthy, HIV-negative adults who had no recently reported acute infections or vaccinations. Every donor was a Caucasian adult residing in Nashville, Tennessee, USA. Magnetic negative selection was used to enrich CD4+ T cells, after which naive cells were positively selected on CD45RA and the negative fraction became the memory subset. Blood was obtained by leukapheresis, after which PBMCs were separated by Ficoll-Histopaque density gradient centrifugation and cryopreserved in liquid nitrogen vapor phase. Analytical flow cytometry was used to check the purity and quantity of each magnetically sorted T cell population. Each sorted fraction had its genomic DNA isolated and then quantified by UV absorbance on a Nanodrop 2000c. TCR CDR3 regions were amplified from genomic DNA by multiplex PCR using the deep immunoSEQ assay. For each cell subset, the extracted genomic DNA was distributed evenly across all wells of several immunoSEQ 96-well plates, and each plate served as one replicate. For sorted subsets, approximately 0.2 ug of genomic DNA, equivalent to around 30,000 T cell genomes, went into each replicate PCR. Purified libraries were quantified with a Qubit 3.0 fluorometer, sized on a Bioanalyzer 2100, and re-quantified with the KAPA Library Quantification kit. Every immunoSEQ 96-well plate was sequenced on a separate single-read 150-cycle Illumina NextSeq 550 flow cell. The study's processing was this. The immunoSEQ output contained only junctional sequences without quality scores, so filtering could not match that applied to full-length reads. Sequences were annotated with PyIR, a Python wrapper for IgBLAST v1.9, and V/J genes and CDR3 were assigned using IMGT germline references. Any read was removed if the V/J assignment was weak (E-value above 1e-6), the CDR3 was missing, or the read contained stop codons, out-of-frame junctions, or ambiguous translated residues. V3J clonotypes were defined as sequences sharing the same inferred V gene, J gene, and CDR3 amino acid sequence. Percentage overlap between repertoires was calculated by dividing the number of shared unique clonotypes by the size of the smaller repertoire. RTK rarefaction, the Chao1 estimator, and Recon v2.1 estimates of unobserved clonotypes were used to assess repertoire richness. Generation probabilities for all TCRbeta clonotypes obtained by the gDNA method from four donors were computed using OLGA. Not all clones reach the TCRdb copy of this immuneACCESS table, which keeps in-frame sequences only. Checked studies attribute under half of the gap to unresolved V genes and leave the rest unexplained. Clone size and the V and J calls come from that table; the DNA yielded D and trimming. The sample table shows roughly 2.2 million clones, and 85% to 95% are seen once. Under 0.45% of the sample rests with the top ten.

The germline V gene (reference sequence) sets CDR1 to MNHEY and CDR2 to SMNVEV. Taken from cysteine to phenylalanine, the CDR3 has 17 residues. The entry retains the CDR3 DNA only, 51 bases that are in frame from base 1. V ends up 5 bases short and J 2 bases short, with an unmatched junction base count of 10. Source material: naive CD4+ T cells from PBMCs. Explained via the paper, the cell subset or site label denotes: CD45RA+ positively selected. This TCR was sampled from a man between 18 and 35 years old in good health. Some clones in this sample may be carry-over from other donors' samples. The chain links TRBV27 with TRBJ2-4; 9 middle bases align to TRBD2. The nucleotide sequence reads TGTGCCAGCAGTCCCATGGGGGCGGGAGGGACCAAAAACATTCAGTACTTC. The resulting protein is CASSPMGAGGTKNIQYF.